This TCR beta chain was captured in a study of cytomegalovirus exposure and HLA in healthy donors. The V end lost 2 bases, the J end lost 4 bases, and 18 bases lay between the germline ends. The germline gives CDR1 SGHNT, CDR2 YENEEA. This CDR3 has 16 amino acids. Use of 60 Vbeta and 13 Jbeta primers characterized the PCR. TCRdb keeps only in-frame clones here, not all; method: immunoSEQ multiplex PCR. The data show about 200,000 clones, about four fifths seen once. The source material was PBMCs. The chain couples TRBV11-3 to TRBJ2-7; possible D gene TRBD2, 5 bases. The TCR comes from a girl aged 10-17 years in good health and CMV-seropositive. This CDR3 reads CASSLTSGSLLYEQYF. CDR3 sequence (DNA): TGTGCCAGCAGCTTAACCTCGGGGTCCCTATTATACGAGCAGTACTTC.